This T cell receptor (beta chain) derives from a study of siplizumab effects on memory and regulatory T cells. Points from the study as a whole: On average, about 69% of mappable alloreactive CD4+ clones were Treg-derived under siplizumab, against about 27% in controls. An assignable phenotype, naive or memory, was missing from roughly 78-96% of proliferating CD4+ or CD8+ clones. With siplizumab, cumulative frequency of CD4+ memory-derived alloreactive sequences dropped significantly.

As concerns this clone: The antigen is unknown.

TCRdb's table, derived via immunoSEQ multiplex PCR, lists solely in-frame clones and lacks some. The sample carries about 110,000 clones, 90% to 95% recorded once. The source of this sequence is a human donor in good health. The specimen was Tregs sorted from blood.

CDR3 DNA: TGCGCCAGCAGCCTAAACGGGTACAATGAGCAGTTCTTC. It encodes CASSLNGYNEQFF. V gene TRBV5-1 combines with J gene TRBJ2-1; D unclear. Germline-derived CDR1 and CDR2 are SGHRS and YFSETQ. The length of the CDR3 is 13 residues. With 4 bases removed from V and 4 bases from J, the gap between germline ends came to 9 bases.